This T cell receptor beta chain originates from a study of vaccination effects on CD4 cells after COVID-19. Produced via immunoSEQ multiplex PCR; TCRdb's table is partial and in-frame only. The sample has about 41,000 clones; roughly 82% are singletons. A note on this clone: Its matching antigen is unknown.

CD4+ T cells specific for antigen were expanded with viral peptide pools by the ViraFEST assay before sequencing. Subsequent to a culture period of around 10 days, CD4+ T cells were isolated. Negative nucleocapsid antibody tests before and after vaccination confirmed no previous SARS-CoV-2 infection. Germline V gene sequence: CDR1 MNHEY, CDR2 SMNVEV (reference sequence). This CDR3 contains 16 residues. Trimming cost V 6 bases and J 5 bases, with 20 bases left between them. The specimen was CD4+ T cells from PBMCs cultured with HCoV-NL63 spike peptides, collected before COVID-19 vaccination. This sequence was found in a human donor who received a COVID-19 vaccine. The chain uses TRBV27 and TRBJ2-1; the D gene is possibly TRBD2 (7 bases). CDR3 DNA: TGTGCCAGCAGACCTCTGTCCGGGGGGCCAGACAATGAGCAGTTCTTC. This gives the protein CASRPLSGGPDNEQFF.